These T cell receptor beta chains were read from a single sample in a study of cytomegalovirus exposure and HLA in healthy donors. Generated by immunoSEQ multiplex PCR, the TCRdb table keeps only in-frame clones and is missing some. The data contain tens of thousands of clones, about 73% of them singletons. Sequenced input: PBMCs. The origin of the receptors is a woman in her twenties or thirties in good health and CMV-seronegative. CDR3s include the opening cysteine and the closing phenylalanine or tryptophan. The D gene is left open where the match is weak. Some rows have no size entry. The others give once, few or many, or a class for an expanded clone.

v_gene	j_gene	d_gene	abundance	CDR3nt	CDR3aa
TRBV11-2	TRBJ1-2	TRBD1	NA	TGTGCCAGCAGCTTAGATGTGACAGGGGCATATGGCTACACCTTC	CASSLDVTGAYGYTF
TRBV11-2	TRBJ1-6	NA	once	TGTGCCAGCAGCTTCGGTGGCAGGGGATCACCCCTCCACTTT	CASSFGGRGSPLHF
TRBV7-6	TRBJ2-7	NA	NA	TGTGCCAGCAGCCGAGGGACTCTTCACGGGACAGCTACCTACGAGCAGTACTTC	CASSRGTLHGTATYEQYF
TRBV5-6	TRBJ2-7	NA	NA	TGTGCCAGCAGCCCCCCGCCCGAAAAGCCCCGAACCTACGAGCAGTACTTC	CASSPPPEKPRTYEQYF
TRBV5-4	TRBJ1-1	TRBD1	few	TGTGCCAGCAGGGTGGACAGGGCCAACACTGAAGCTTTCTTT	CASRVDRANTEAFF
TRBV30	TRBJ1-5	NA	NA	TGTGCCTGGAGCGGTTGGGCCAATAGCAATCAGCCCCAGCATTTT	CAWSGWANSNQPQHF
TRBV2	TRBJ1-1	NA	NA	TGTGCCAGCAGTGAGTGGAGGGATAGCACTGAAGCTTTCTTT	CASSEWRDSTEAFF
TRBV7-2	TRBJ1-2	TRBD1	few	TGTGCCAGCAGCGAGACAGGGGGCGGCTACACCTTC	CASSETGGGYTF
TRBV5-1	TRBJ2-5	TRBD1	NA	TGCGCCAGCAGCTTTAATCTTCCCGGACAGGGGGCCGAGACCCAGTACTTC	CASSFNLPGQGAETQYF
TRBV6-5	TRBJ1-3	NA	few	TGTGCCAGCAGTTCGCCTTCGAGAGGGAGTGGAAACACCATATATTTT	CASSSPSRGSGNTIYF
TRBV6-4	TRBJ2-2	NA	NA	TGTGCCAGCAGTGACTCGACACAGGGGAACACCGGGGAGCTGTTTTTT	CASSDSTQGNTGELFF
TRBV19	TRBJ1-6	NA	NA	TGTGCCAGTACGGGGGACTCCTATAATTCACCCCTCCACTTT	CASTGDSYNSPLHF
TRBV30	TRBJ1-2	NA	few	TGTGCCTGGAGTGTGGGCAACGCCAACTATGGCTACACCTTC	CAWSVGNANYGYTF
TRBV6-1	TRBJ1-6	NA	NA	TGTGCCAGCAGTGAAATTGGCGGAAGCTTTAATTCACCCCTCCACTTT	CASSEIGGSFNSPLHF
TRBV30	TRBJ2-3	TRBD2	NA	TGTGCCTGGACGGGGCTAGCGGGGGGGTTCGCAGATACGCAGTATTTT	CAWTGLAGGFADTQYF
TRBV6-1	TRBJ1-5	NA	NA	TGTGCCAGCAGTGGTGACAGCTATAGCAATCAGCCCCAGCATTTT	CASSGDSYSNQPQHF
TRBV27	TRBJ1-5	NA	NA	TGTGCCAGCAGTTCGGGATTGGTCAAGCCCCAGCATTTT	CASSSGLVKPQHF
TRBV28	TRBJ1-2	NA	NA	TGTGCCATCACCCTGGGGGGAGGAGGCTACACCTTC	CAITLGGGGYTF
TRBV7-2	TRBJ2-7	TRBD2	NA	TGTGCCAGCAGCCTCACCGGGACTAGCGGGGGGCGGGAGCAGTACTTC	CASSLTGTSGGREQYF
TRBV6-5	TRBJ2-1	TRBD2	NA	TGTGCCAGCAGGAAAGCGGGGAACAATGAGCAGTTCTTC	CASRKAGNNEQFF
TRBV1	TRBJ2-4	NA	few	TGCACCAGCAGCCAAGAACCGGGACAGGGGAGGAACATTCAGTACTTC	CTSSQEPGQGRNIQYF
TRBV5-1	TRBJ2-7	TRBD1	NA	TGCGCCAGCAGCCAGGGGGCTCACTACGAGCAGTACTTC	CASSQGAHYEQYF
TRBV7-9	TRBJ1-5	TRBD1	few	TGTGCCAGCAGCCACCGGGACAGTAATCAGCCCCAGCATTTT	CASSHRDSNQPQHF
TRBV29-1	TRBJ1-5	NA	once	TGCAGCGTTGAAGAGGGGGGAGGGATCGGCAATCAGCCCCAGCATTTT	CSVEEGGGIGNQPQHF
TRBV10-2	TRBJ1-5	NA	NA	TGCGCCAGCGGAGGAACACCCCCCAATCAGCCCCAGCATTTT	CASGGTPPNQPQHF
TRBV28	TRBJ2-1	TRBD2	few	TGTGCCAGCAGGTCTAGCGGGGGCTACAATGAGCAGTTCTTC	CASRSSGGYNEQFF
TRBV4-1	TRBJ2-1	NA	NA	TGCGCCAGCAGCCGCGATCAAAGAGGAGTCAATGAGCAGTTCTTC	CASSRDQRGVNEQFF
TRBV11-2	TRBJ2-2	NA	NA	TGTGCCAGCAGCCTTCTGTCAGGGACCGGGGAGCTGTTTTTT	CASSLLSGTGELFF
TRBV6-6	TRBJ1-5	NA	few	TGTGCCAGCGGCCCCCCCGGGACAATGAATCAGCCCCAGCATTTT	CASGPPGTMNQPQHF
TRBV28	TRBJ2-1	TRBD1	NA	TGTGCCAGCAGTTCCCCGGGACAGGGTGGGAATGAGCAGTTCTTC	CASSSPGQGGNEQFF
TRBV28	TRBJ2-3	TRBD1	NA	TGTGCCAGCCCACCGTCGATCAGACAGGGCGCTCTCTCAGATACGCAGTATTTT	CASPPSIRQGALSDTQYF
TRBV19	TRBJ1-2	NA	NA	TGTGCCAGTAGTATGTCGGCAGGGGCCTTCCACTTC	CASSMSAGAFHF
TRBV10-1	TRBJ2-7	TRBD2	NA	TGCGCCAGCAGTGCGCCCTGGGTAGCGGGGGCCCTTCACTACGAGCAGTACTTC	CASSAPWVAGALHYEQYF
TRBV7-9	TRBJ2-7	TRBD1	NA	TGTGCCAGCAGATCTGAAACCGGGGCTACAGGGGACATGTACGAGCAGTACTTC	CASRSETGATGDMYEQYF
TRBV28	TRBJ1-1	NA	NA	TGTGCCAGCATTTCACTCGCCCCGGCAGGCAGAGCTTTCTTT	CASISLAPAGRAFF